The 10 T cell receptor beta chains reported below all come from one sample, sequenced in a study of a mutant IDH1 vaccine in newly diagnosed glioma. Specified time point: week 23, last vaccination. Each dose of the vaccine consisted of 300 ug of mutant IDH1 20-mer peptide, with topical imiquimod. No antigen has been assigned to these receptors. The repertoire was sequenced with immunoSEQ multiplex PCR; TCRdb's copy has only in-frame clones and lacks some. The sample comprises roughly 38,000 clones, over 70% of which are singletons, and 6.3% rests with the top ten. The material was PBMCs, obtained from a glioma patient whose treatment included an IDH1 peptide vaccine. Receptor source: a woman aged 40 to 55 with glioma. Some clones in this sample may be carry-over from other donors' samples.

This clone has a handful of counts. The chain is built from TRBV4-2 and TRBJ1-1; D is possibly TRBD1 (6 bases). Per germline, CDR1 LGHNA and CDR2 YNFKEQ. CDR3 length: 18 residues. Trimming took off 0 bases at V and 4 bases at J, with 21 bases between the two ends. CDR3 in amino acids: CASSQDPGALTRGTEAFF. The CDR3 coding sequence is TGTGCCAGCAGCCAAGACCCAGGGGCCCTCACCCGGGGCACTGAAGCTTTCTTT.

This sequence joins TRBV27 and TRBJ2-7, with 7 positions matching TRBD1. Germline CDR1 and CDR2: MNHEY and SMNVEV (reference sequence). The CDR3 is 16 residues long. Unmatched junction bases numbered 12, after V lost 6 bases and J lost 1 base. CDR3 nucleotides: TGTGCCAGCAGCCATGGACAGGCCCCCAAGTCCTACGAGCAGTACTTC. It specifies CASSHGQAPKSYEQYF.

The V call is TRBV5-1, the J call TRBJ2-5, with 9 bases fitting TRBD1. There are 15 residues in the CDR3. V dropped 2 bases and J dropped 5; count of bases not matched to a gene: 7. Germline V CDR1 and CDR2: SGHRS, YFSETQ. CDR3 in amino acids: CASSFSGTGRETQYF. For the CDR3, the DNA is TGCGCCAGCAGCTTCTCCGGGACAGGGCGGGAGACCCAGTACTTC.

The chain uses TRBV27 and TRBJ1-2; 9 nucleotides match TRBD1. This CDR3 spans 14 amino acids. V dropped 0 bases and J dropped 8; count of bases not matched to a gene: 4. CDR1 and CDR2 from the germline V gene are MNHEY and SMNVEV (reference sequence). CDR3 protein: CASSLSRTGVGYTF. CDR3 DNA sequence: TGTGCCAGCAGTTTATCGAGGACAGGGGTGGGCTACACCTTC.

Here the CDR3 reads CASSLSSGGGLDTQYF. In DNA, the CDR3 is TGTGCCAGCAGCTTATCTAGCGGGGGGGGTCTAGATACGCAGTATTTT. The chain couples TRBV7-9 to TRBJ2-3; 12 nucleotides align to TRBD2. J was trimmed by 5 bases and V by 2 bases; bases with no gene match: 5. The CDR3 runs to 16 residues. The germline V gene encodes CDR1 SEHNR and CDR2 FQNEAQ (reference sequence).

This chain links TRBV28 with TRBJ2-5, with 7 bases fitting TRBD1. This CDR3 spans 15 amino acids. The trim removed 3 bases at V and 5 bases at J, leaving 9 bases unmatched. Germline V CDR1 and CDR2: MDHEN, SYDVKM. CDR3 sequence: CASSLAARGRETQYF. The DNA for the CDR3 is TGTGCCAGCAGTTTGGCGGCGAGGGGGCGCGAGACCCAGTACTTC.

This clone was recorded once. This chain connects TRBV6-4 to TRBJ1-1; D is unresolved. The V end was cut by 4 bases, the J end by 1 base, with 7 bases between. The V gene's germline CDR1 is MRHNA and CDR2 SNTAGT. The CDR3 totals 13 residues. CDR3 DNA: TGTGCCAGCAGTGTAGGCCAGAACACTGAAGCTTTCTTT. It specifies CASSVGQNTEAFF.

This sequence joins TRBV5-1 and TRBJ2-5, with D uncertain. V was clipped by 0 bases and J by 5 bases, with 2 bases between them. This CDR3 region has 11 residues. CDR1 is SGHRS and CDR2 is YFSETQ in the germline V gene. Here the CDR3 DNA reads TGCGCCAGCAGCTTGGCCGAGACCCAGTACTTC. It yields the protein CASSLAETQYF.

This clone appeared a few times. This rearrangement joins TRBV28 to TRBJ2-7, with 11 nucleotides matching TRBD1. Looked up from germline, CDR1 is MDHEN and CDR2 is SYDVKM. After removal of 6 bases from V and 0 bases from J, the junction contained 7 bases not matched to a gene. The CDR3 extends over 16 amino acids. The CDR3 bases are TGTGCCAGCAGCCTTCCCGGGACAGGGGGCTCCTACGAGCAGTACTTC. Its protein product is CASSLPGTGGSYEQYF.

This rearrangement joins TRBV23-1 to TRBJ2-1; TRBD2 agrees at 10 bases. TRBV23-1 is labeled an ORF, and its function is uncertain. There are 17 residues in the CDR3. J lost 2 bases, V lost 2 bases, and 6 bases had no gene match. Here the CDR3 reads CASSQPLLAGTYNEQFF. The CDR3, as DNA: TGCGCCAGCAGTCAACCGCTACTAGCGGGAACCTACAATGAGCAGTTCTTC.